The clone carrying this TCR beta chain has just a few counts. The antigen remains undetermined. The CDR3 spans 12 residues. Germline V gene lookup returns CDR1 MNHEY and CDR2 SVGAGI. The V gene lost 4 bases and the J gene lost 6 bases, with 6 bases spanning the gap. The data are from a study of read filtering for tumor transcriptome and immune sequencing. Across the study: The cohort had approximately 16 men and over twelve women aged about 45 to 80, mean around 66 years. Revised staging placed eight or nine patients in R-ISS I, 15 to 20 in II, about 7 in III. Study results and caveats: The CD138-negative fraction was mixed bone marrow immune cells, not pure T cells.

This library used approximately 0.4 ug RNA and molecular barcoded adaptors spanning alpha/delta and beta/gamma chains. TCRdb re-called the reads with MiXCR, one entry per CDR3 protein. The table shows tens of thousands of distinct CDR3 sequences, with 13% to 15% occurring only once. The sequence was collected from a donor aged 40 or older with multiple myeloma. This chain connects TRBV6-5 to TRBJ2-2; D remains ambiguous. Material: a population of CD138-negative cells sorted from bone marrow. The CDR3, as DNA: TGTGCCAGCAGTTTATTACCCGGGGAGCTGTTTTTT. Translating gives CASSLLPGELFF.